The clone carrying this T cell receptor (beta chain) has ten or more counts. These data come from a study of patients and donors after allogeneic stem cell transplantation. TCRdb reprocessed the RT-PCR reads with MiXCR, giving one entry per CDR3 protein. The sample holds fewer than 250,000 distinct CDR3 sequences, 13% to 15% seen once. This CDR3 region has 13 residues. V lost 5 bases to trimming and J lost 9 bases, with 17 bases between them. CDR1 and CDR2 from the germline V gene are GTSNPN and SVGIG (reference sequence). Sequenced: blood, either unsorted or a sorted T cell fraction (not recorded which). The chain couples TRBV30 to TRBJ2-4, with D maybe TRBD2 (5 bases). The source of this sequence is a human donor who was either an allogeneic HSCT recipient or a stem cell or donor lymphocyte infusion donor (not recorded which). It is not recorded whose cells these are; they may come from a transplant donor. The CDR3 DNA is TGTGCCTGGTCCCAAATAGAGGGTGGCATTCAGTACTTC. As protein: CAWSQIEGGIQYF.